What follows are 17 T cell receptor beta chains derived from one specimen sequenced in a study of OX40 agonist ivuxolimab in advanced cancers. Assay: immunoSEQ multiplex PCR; the TCRdb copy retains only in-frame clones and omits some. The repertoire holds about 90,000 clones, with over 80% as singletons. The input for sequencing was CD4+ or CD8+ T cells sorted from blood, taken in a trial of the OX40 agonist ivuxolimab. The receptors derive from an adult with an advanced solid tumor such as melanoma, head and neck, liver or kidney cancer.

The rearrangement links TRBV13 to TRBJ2-3; 9 nucleotides align to TRBD1. Germline CDR1 reads PRHDT; CDR2 reads FYEKMQ (reference sequence). The CDR3 length is 16 residues. V was pared by 4 bases and J by 2 bases, with 7 bases of the junction left unmatched. As DNA, the CDR3 is TGTGCCAGCAGCTCCTCCGGGACAGGGTCCACAGATACGCAGTATTTT. It encodes CASSSSGTGSTDTQYF.

The chain recombines TRBV29-1 with TRBJ1-2; possible D gene TRBD1, 5 bases. Trimming removed 0 bases at V and 5 bases at J, with 19 bases between. The CDR3 has 16 amino acids. Germline loops: CDR1 SQVTM, CDR2 ANQGSEA. The CDR3 here is CSVEDLSQGVVYGYTF. The CDR3 DNA follows: TGCAGCGTTGAAGATCTTAGTCAGGGTGTAGTTTATGGCTACACCTTC.

J is TRBJ2-3 and V is TRBV9; 8 positions agree with TRBD1. The V gene's germline CDR1 is SGDLS and CDR2 YYNGEE. The J segment lost 7 bases and the V segment lost 0 bases, leaving 4 bases of the junction unmatched. This CDR3 is built from 14 residues. Written as DNA, the CDR3 is TGTGCCAGCAGCGTAGGGCAGGGGGCAAATACGCAGTATTTT. Amino acid sequence: CASSVGQGANTQYF.

This clone was detected a few times. The chain recombines TRBV4-1 with TRBJ2-7, with 8 nucleotides matching TRBD2. Germline CDR1 and CDR2: MGHRA and YSYEKL. Trimming at V came to 3 bases and at J to 6 bases, leaving 7 bases not matched to a gene. The CDR3 length is 14 residues. CDR3 bases: TGCGCCAGCAGCCAGTCTAGCGGGTGGGGCGAGCAGTACTTC. Its protein is CASSQSSGWGEQYF.

V is TRBV10-3 and J is TRBJ1-1; no clear D. The V end was cut by 0 bases, the J end by 10 bases, with 12 bases between. Germline CDR1 is ENHRY and CDR2 is SYGVKD. CDR3 length: 13 amino acids. The CDR3, as DNA: TGTGCCATCAGTGAGTCGGCCGGGATCGCAGCTTTCTTT. This codes for CAISESAGIAAFF.

The CDR3 coding sequence is TGTGCCAGCAGTTACTCGACAGGGTATCCTGAAGCTTTCTTT. Encoded protein: CASSYSTGYPEAFF. The V gene is TRBV6-5, the J gene TRBJ1-1; 7 bases line up with TRBD1. Germline V gives CDR1 MNHEY, CDR2 SVGAGI. There are 14 residues in the CDR3. The J segment lost 6 bases and the V segment lost 0 bases, leaving 4 bases of the junction unmatched.

The count of this clone is one. The chain combines TRBV7-3 with TRBJ2-2; TRBD2 matches 9 bases. V was pared by 0 bases and J by 7 bases, with 12 bases of the junction left unmatched. The CDR3 runs to 18 residues. Per the germline V gene, CDR1 is SGHTA and CDR2 is FQGTGA. The CDR3 here is CASSLTVRAGGWGGELFF. Here the CDR3 DNA reads TGTGCCAGCAGCTTAACGGTCCGAGCGGGAGGCTGGGGCGGGGAGCTGTTTTTT.

J is TRBJ2-1 and V is TRBV7-2; tentatively, D is TRBD1 (5 bases). V lost 4 bases, J lost 7 bases, and 11 bases lay in between. This CDR3 comprises 13 residues. Germline CDR1 SGHTA, CDR2 FQGNSA. In DNA form, the CDR3 reads TGTGCCAGCAGCTCTGGGGCACGGAATGAGCAGTTCTTC. Translated, it gives CASSSGARNEQFF.

The chain links TRBV2 to TRBJ1-5, with TRBD1 identical over 8 bases. Germline V gene lookup returns CDR1 SNHLY and CDR2 FYNNEI. The V and J ends lost 11 bases and 6 bases, in that order; junction bases with no gene match: 3. There are 11 residues in the CDR3. CDR3 region: CASGQGQPQHF. The DNA for the CDR3 is TGTGCCTCCGGACAGGGTCAGCCCCAGCATTTT.

The chain joins TRBV7-9 to TRBJ2-7, with D possibly being TRBD1 (6 bases). Germline CDR1 reads SEHNR; CDR2 reads FQNEAQ (reference sequence). Trimming pared 1 base from V and 2 bases from J, leaving 9 bases between. This CDR3 spans 14 amino acids. The CDR3, as DNA: TGTGCCAGCAGCTTAGACAGGGTCCCCTACGAGCAGTACTTC. Residues: CASSLDRVPYEQYF.

The chain links TRBV5-6 to TRBJ1-6; D possibly corresponds to TRBD1 (6 bases). Germline V lookup: CDR1 SGHDT, CDR2 YYEEEE. V lost 0 bases and J 5 bases, leaving 9 bases between the germline ends. This CDR3 comprises 15 residues. DNA of the CDR3: TGTGCCAGCAGCTTGGGCAGGGGAAATAATTCACCCCTCCACTTT. Amino acids: CASSLGRGNNSPLHF.

The chain carries TRBV2 and TRBJ2-3; 12 bases line up with TRBD2. Germline CDR1 is SNHLY and CDR2 is FYNNEI. This CDR3 has 20 amino acids. With V trimmed by 4 bases and J by 0 bases, 14 bases remained unmatched. CDR3 loop: CASSAPVTSGRGWSTDTQYF. CDR3 in DNA: TGTGCCAGCAGTGCTCCTGTGACTAGCGGGAGAGGGTGGAGCACAGATACGCAGTATTTT.

This CDR3 is CASSETQWAGDYNEQFF. Written as DNA, the CDR3 is TGTGCCAGCAGTGAAACCCAGTGGGCAGGAGACTACAATGAGCAGTTCTTC. V and J are TRBV2 and TRBJ2-1; D not certain. CDR3 length: 17 amino acids. The germline V and J ends were trimmed by 2 bases and 3 bases, with 17 bases remaining between them. CDR1 is SNHLY, CDR2 FYNNEI, per germline. The complete variable domain, with remaining parts taken from reference TRBV2 and TRBJ2-1, reads EPEVTQTPSHQVTQMGQEVILRCVPISNHLYFYWYRQILGQKVEFLVSFYNNEISEKSEIFDDQFSVERPDGSNFTLKIRSTKLEDSAMYFCASSETQWAGDYNEQFFGPGTRLTVL.

In its sample, this clone was seen once. The rearrangement uses TRBV28 and TRBJ1-4; 9 bases are shared with TRBD1. CDR3 length: 14 residues. Losses at the gene ends were 6 bases for V and 6 bases for J; bases not matched to a gene: 5. Germline V gene data show CDR1 as MDHEN and CDR2 as SYDVKM. CDR3 sequence reads: CASSYRDRDEKLFF. Here the CDR3 DNA reads TGTGCCAGCAGCTACCGGGACAGGGATGAAAAACTGTTTTTT.

The V gene is TRBV6-1, the J gene TRBJ1-5; TRBD1 aligns across 7 bases. The CDR3 loop spans 15 amino acids. V lost 3 bases, J lost 2 bases, and 4 bases stayed unmatched. Germline CDR1 MNHNS, CDR2 SASEGT. The CDR3 DNA reads TGTGCCAGCAGTGACCGACAGGGAGGCAATCAGCCCCAGCATTTT. Translated: CASSDRQGGNQPQHF.

V and J are TRBV18 and TRBJ2-2; D is possibly TRBD2 (5 bases). CDR1 and CDR2 from the germline V gene are KGHSH and LQKENI. With 1 base removed from V and 0 bases from J, the gap between germline ends came to 30 bases. The CDR3 has 23 amino acids. The CDR3 here is CASSPLLKSRSTKTGTNTGELFF. CDR3 nucleotide sequence: TGTGCCAGCTCACCACTCTTAAAAAGTCGCTCGACTAAAACGGGAACGAACACCGGGGAGCTGTTTTTT.

The chain recombines TRBV11-3 with TRBJ1-1, with D hard to call. The CDR3 covers 15 residues. Between the trimmed V and J ends, which lost 5 bases and 1 base, there was a span of 14 bases. Germline-derived CDR1 and CDR2 are SGHNT and YENEEA. DNA for the CDR3: TGTGCCAGCAGCCGGTCTATGCAGGCGAACACTGAAGCTTTCTTT. Protein product: CASSRSMQANTEAFF.